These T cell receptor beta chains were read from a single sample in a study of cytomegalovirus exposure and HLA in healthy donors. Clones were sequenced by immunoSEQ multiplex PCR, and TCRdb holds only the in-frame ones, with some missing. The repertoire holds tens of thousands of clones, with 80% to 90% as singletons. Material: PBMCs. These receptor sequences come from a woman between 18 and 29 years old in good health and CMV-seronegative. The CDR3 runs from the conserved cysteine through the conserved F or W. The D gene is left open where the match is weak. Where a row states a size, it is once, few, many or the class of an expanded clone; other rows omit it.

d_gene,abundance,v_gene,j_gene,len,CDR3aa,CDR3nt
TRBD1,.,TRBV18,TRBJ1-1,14,CASSRQGGDTEAFF,TGTGCCAGCTCACGGCAGGGGGGCGACACTGAAGCTTTCTTT
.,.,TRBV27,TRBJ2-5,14,CASSMTGGGKTQYF,TGTGCCAGCAGTATGACGGGGGGCGGAAAGACCCAGTACTTC
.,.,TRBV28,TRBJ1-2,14,CASSQGRANYGYTF,TGTGCCAGCAGTCAGGGGAGGGCTAACTATGGCTACACCTTC
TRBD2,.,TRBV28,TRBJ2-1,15,CASSRSGGGYNEQFF,TGTGCCAGCAGCCGTAGCGGGGGCGGCTACAATGAGCAGTTCTTC
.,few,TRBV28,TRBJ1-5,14,CASSFPGFNQPQNF,TGTGCCAGCAGTTTCCCGGGATTCAATCAGCCCCAGAATTTT
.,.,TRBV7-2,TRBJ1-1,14,CASSGSQHYTEAFF,TGTGCCAGCAGCGGATCACAGCACTACACTGAAGCTTTCTTT
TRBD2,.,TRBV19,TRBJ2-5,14,CASSLTFSGETQYF,TGTGCCAGTAGTCTGACCTTTAGCGGGGAGACCCAGTACTTC
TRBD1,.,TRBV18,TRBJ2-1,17,CASSPGVGQGALNEQFF,TGTGCCAGCTCACCTGGTGTTGGACAGGGGGCGCTTAATGAGCAGTTCTTC
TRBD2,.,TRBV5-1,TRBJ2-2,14,CASSFGAGDGELFF,TGCGCCAGCAGCTTCGGAGCGGGAGACGGGGAGCTGTTTTTT
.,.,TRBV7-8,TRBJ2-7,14,CASSLERQFYEQYF,TGTGCCAGCAGCTTAGAGAGGCAGTTCTACGAGCAGTACTTC
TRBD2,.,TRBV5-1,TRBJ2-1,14,CASSLSGGYNEQFF,TGCGCCAGCAGCTTGAGCGGGGGATACAATGAGCAGTTCTTC
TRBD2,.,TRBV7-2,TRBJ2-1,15,CASQLAGSSYNEQFF,TGTGCCAGCCAACTAGCGGGGAGCTCCTACAATGAGCAGTTCTTC
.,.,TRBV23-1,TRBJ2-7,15,CASSQSSGELHEQYF,TGCGCCAGCAGTCAATCGTCGGGAGAACTGCACGAGCAGTACTTC
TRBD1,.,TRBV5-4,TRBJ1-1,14,CASSPRQGNTEAFF,TGTGCCAGCAGCCCAAGACAGGGGAACACTGAAGCTTTCTTT
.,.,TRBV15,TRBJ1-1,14,CATSRDRANTEAFF,TGTGCCACCAGCAGAGACAGGGCGAACACTGAAGCTTTCTTT
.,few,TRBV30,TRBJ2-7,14,CAWSQLGATDEQYF,TGTGCCTGGTCTCAACTAGGTGCCACGGACGAGCAGTACTTC
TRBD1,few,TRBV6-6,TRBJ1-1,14,CASRPQGLNTEAFF,TGTGCCAGCAGACCACAGGGGTTGAACACTGAAGCTTTCTTT
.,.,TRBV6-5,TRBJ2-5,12,CASSYSSETQYF,TGTGCCAGCAGTTACTCCTCGGAGACCCAGTACTTC
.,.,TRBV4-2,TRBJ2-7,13,CASSQDLTWEQYF,TGTGCCAGCAGCCAAGATCTCACATGGGAGCAGTACTTC
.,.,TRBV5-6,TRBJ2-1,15,CASSLVSDTYNEQFF,TGTGCCAGCAGCTTGGTTAGCGATACCTACAATGAGCAGTTCTTC
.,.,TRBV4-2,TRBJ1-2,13,CASSQDLGRGYTF,TGTGCCAGCAGCCAAGATCTAGGTCGTGGCTACACCTTC
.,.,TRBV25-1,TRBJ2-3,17,CASSELSHQSYTDTQYF,TGTGCCAGCAGTGAACTATCCCATCAATCTTACACAGATACGCAGTATTTT
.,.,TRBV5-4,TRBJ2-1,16,CASSTGGAGPYNEQFF,TGTGCCAGCAGCACGGGCGGAGCGGGCCCTTACAATGAGCAGTTCTTC
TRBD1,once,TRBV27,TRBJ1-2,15,CASSLSGGQGYGYTF,TGTGCCAGCAGTTTAAGCGGGGGACAGGGATATGGCTACACCTTC
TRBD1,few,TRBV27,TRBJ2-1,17,CASSSDSRPGQDNEQFF,TGTGCCAGCAGTTCCGACTCCAGACCTGGACAGGACAATGAGCAGTTCTTC
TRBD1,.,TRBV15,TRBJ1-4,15,CATSRGGTGGAVLFF,TGTGCCACCAGCAGAGGAGGGACAGGGGGCGCGGTACTGTTTTTT
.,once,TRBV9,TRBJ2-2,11,CASSVPWELFF,TGTGCCAGCAGCGTACCCTGGGAGCTGTTTTTT
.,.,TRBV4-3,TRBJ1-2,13,CASSQDRNYGYTF,TGCGCCAGCAGCCAAGACAGAAACTATGGCTACACCTTC
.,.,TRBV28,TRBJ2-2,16,CASTTIDQENTGELFF,TGTGCCAGCACCACAATAGACCAGGAGAACACCGGGGAGCTGTTTTTT
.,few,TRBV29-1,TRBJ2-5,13,CSVPVPEVGTQYF,TGCAGCGTCCCCGTACCAGAGGTCGGGACCCAGTACTTC
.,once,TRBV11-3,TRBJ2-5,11,CASSRSGEQYF,TGTGCCAGCAGCCGTTCGGGGGAGCAGTACTTC
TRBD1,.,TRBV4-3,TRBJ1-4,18,CASSQDQLGTGGVEKLFF,TGCGCCAGCAGCCAAGATCAATTAGGGACAGGGGGGGTTGAAAAACTGTTTTTT
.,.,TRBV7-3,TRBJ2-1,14,CASSLMAQYNEQFF,TGTGCCAGCAGCTTAATGGCCCAATACAATGAGCAGTTCTTC
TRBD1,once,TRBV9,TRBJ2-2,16,CASSAKTGQGTGELFF,TGTGCCAGCAGCGCCAAGACAGGACAGGGAACCGGGGAGCTGTTTTTT
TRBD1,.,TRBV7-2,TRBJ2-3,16,CASSPLTGVGTDTQYF,TGTGCCAGCAGCCCTCTTACAGGGGTGGGCACAGATACGCAGTATTTT
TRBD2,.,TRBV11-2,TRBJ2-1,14,CASSLYGLGSEQFF,TGTGCCAGCAGCTTATATGGACTAGGATCTGAGCAGTTCTTC
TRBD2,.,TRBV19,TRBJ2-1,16,CASSVGLAGGYNEQFF,TGTGCCAGTAGTGTGGGACTAGCGGGAGGGTACAATGAGCAGTTCTTC
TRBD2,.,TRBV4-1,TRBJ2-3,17,CASSQDSSGTPTDTQYF,TGCGCCAGCAGCCAAGACTCTAGCGGGACCCCCACAGATACGCAGTATTTT
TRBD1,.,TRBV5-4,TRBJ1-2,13,CASSLGQGEGYPF,TGTGCCAGCAGCTTGGGACAGGGTGAAGGCTACCCCTTC
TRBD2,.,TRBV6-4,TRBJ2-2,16,CASMNSGGSNTGELFF,TGTGCCAGCATGAATAGCGGGGGCTCGAACACCGGGGAGCTGTTTTTT
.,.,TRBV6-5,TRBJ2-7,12,CASRGYSYEQYF,TGTGCCAGCAGGGGTTACAGTTACGAGCAGTACTTC
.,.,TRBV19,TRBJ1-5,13,CASRQVSNQPQHF,TGTGCCAGCAGACAGGTTAGCAATCAGCCCCAGCATTTT
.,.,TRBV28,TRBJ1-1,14,CASSRDTPNTEAFF,TGTGCCAGCAGTCGGGACACCCCGAACACTGAAGCTTTCTTT
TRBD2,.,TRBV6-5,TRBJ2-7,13,CASSFIGLDEQYF,TGTGCCAGCAGTTTCATAGGACTAGACGAGCAGTACTTC
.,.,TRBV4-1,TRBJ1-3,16,CASRWEGQSSGNTIYF,TGCGCCAGCAGATGGGAGGGCCAGAGCTCTGGAAACACCATATATTTT
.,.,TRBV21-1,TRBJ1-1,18,CASSKWEGGSKMNTEAFF,TGTGCCAGCAGCAAATGGGAGGGGGGGTCGAAGATGAACACTGAAGCTTTCTTT
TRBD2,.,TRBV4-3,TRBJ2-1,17,CASSLDTPGLANNEQFF,TGCGCCAGCAGCCTCGATACTCCGGGACTAGCGAACAATGAGCAGTTCTTC
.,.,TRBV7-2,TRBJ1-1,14,CASSLASGYTEAFF,TGTGCCAGCAGCTTAGCGTCGGGGTACACTGAAGCTTTCTTT
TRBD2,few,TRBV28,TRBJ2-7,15,CASKRLADWDNEQYF,TGTGCCAGCAAGAGACTAGCGGATTGGGATAACGAGCAGTACTTC
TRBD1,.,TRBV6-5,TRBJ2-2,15,CASSRGQANTGELFF,TGTGCCAGCAGTAGGGGACAGGCGAACACCGGGGAGCTGTTTTTT
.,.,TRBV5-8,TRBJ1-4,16,CASSFPQGGAEEKLFF,TGTGCCAGCAGCTTCCCCCAGGGCGGTGCGGAAGAAAAACTGTTTTTT